This T cell receptor beta chain is from a study of sequential checkpoint blockade in melanoma (dated by TCRdb to between 2018 and 2021). Background for the entire study: Using 1:1 randomization, the trial assigned patients either to first-line nivolumab followed by ipilimumab (arm A) or to ipilimumab followed by nivolumab (arm B). Maintenance nivolumab was given following each of the two trial sequences. Broader findings and caveats from the paper: The model for predicting response that combines TCR metrics with mutation burden needs to be validated in larger, independent patient cohorts.

TCRbeta CDR3 regions were immunosequenced from genomic DNA with the immunoSEQ Assay. Before high-throughput sequencing, genomic DNA was amplified using bias-controlled multiplex PCR. For the original study's pipeline: To quantify the absolute abundance of each unique TCRbeta CDR3 region, the sequences were collapsed and filtered. Clonality, defined as 1 minus Pielou's evenness, was calculated using only productive rearrangements. A previously published method was used to identify clones whose frequencies were significantly greater in on-treatment samples than in baseline samples. TCRdb took over this immuneACCESS table, retaining in-frame rearrangements with V and J assigned. Such tables are incomplete; in checked studies, under half of the missing clones stem from an unresolved V gene, and the remainder is unexplained. The V and J calls and clone size come from that table; D and trimming were worked out from the DNA. The sample profile shows approximately 3,600 clones; 50% to 60% of them were found once. Around 78% of the sample goes to the ten largest clones.

V lost 0 bases and J lost 0 bases; the stretch between them is 6 bases long. The CDR3 contains 16 residues, cysteine and phenylalanine counted. The read is trimmed to its CDR3 DNA, 48 bases read in frame from base 1. CDR1 LGHNA and CDR2 YSLEER are derived from the germline V gene. The treatment or condition label on this specimen signifies: randomized to nivolumab then ipilimumab (arm A) or the reverse (arm B). No trial patient had received prior DNA-damaging chemotherapy. On a FACS Aria II flow cytometer, live CD3+CD8+ cells that were negative for CD19 and CD56 were sorted from thawed PBMCs. The samples were obtained from melanoma patients enrolled in CheckMate 064, an open-label, randomized phase II trial testing sequential checkpoint blockade. Peripheral blood mononuclear cells were collected by leukapheresis, purified using Ficoll-Paque, and frozen in human serum containing roughly 10% DMSO. Right after sorting, the blood CD3+CD8+ cells were verified to be >98% pure, and DNA extraction followed.

Comments on this clone: This clone's antigen is unknown. No clone much larger than this one lies a single base away; base qualities are absent.

The sample was CD8+ T cells sorted from blood (inferred from file names), taken from a patient given nivolumab and ipilimumab in sequence. Recombination linked TRBV4-3 to TRBJ2-6; the D gene assignment is ambiguous. The TCR originated in a human donor with melanoma. The CDR3 protein: CASSQERGSGANVLTF. In nucleotide form, the sequence is TGCGCCAGCAGCCAAGAGCGCGGCTCTGGGGCCAACGTCCTGACTTTC.